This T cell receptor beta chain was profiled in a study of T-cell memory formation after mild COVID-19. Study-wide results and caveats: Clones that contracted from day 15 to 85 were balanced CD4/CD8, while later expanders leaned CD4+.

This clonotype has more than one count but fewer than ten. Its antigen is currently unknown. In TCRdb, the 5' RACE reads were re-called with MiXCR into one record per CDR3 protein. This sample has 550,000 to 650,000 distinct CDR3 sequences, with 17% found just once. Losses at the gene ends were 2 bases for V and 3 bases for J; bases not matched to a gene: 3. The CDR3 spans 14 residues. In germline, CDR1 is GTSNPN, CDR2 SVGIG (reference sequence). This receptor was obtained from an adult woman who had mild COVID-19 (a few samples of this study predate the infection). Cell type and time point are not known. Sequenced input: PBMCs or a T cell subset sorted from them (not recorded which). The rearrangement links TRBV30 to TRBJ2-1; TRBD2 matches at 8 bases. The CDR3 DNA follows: TGTGCCTGGAGTCGGACTAGCAGCTACAATGAGCAGTTCTTC. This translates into CAWSRTSSYNEQFF.